This TCR beta chain was captured in a study of blood T cell repertoires in COVID-19. Across the study: From the United States, Italy and Spain came samples of acute and convalescent COVID-19. PBMCs, B-cell-depleted T cells, or T cells were the source of the cDNA or gDNA that made up the material.

Authors' data handling: Reference gene primers were amplified, and this amplification served to estimate nucleated cell counts. Generated by immunoSEQ multiplex PCR, the TCRdb table keeps only in-frame clones and is missing some. D and trimming were read from the DNA, whereas the V and J calls and clone size are those reported in that table. The data show around 130,000 clones, with approximately 88% seen just once and about 10% held by the top ten. Germline-derived CDR1 and CDR2 are SNHLY and FYNNEI. The CDR3 length is 16 residues. With V trimmed by 2 bases and J by 4 bases, 5 bases remained unmatched.

The sample taken for sequencing was peripheral blood. This clonotype originated in a man in his 60s with active or convalescent COVID-19. The rearrangement joins TRBV2 to TRBJ1-5; 10 nucleotides match TRBD1. CDR3 loop: CASSELRTGGNQPQHF. The CDR3 nucleotides read TGTGCCAGCAGTGAACTCAGGACAGGGGGGAATCAGCCCCAGCATTTT.